A single sample gave rise to the 21 T cell receptor beta chains below, sequenced in a study of T cells in Graves' hyperthyroidism and ophthalmopathy. Authors of the study amplified TCR beta CDR3 regions from RNA transcripts. The HTBI primer set drove a first-round RT-PCR of the TCR CDR3. TCRdb processed the multiplex PCR reads anew with MiXCR; each CDR3 protein has one entry. The sample contains 200,000 to 250,000 distinct CDR3 sequences, about a sixth of which appear only once. The sequenced sample was blood. Receptors were obtained from a woman aged 18 to 35 with Graves' ophthalmopathy.

This clonotype occurred many times. The chain has TRBV27 and TRBJ2-7; 8 positions agree with TRBD1. After removal of 5 bases from V and 2 bases from J, the junction contained 11 bases not matched to a gene. Germline V gene sequence: CDR1 MNHEY, CDR2 SMNVEV (reference sequence). This CDR3 has 16 amino acids. CDR3 in amino acids: CASSPSRPQGAYEQYF. The CDR3 DNA sequence: TGTGCCAGCAGTCCTTCACGACCACAGGGGGCCTACGAGCAGTACTTC.

A note on this clonotype: A much larger clone lies one base from this, so it may be a read error. This chain connects TRBV7-6 to TRBJ1-2; no firm D call. CDR3 length: 14 amino acids. Germline CDR1 reads SGHVS; CDR2 reads FNYEAQ. The CDR3 DNA reads as TGTGCCAGCAGCCTCTCCAGAGCCTCATATGGCTACATCTTC. This sequence encodes CASSLSRASYGYIF.

There are many counts of this clonotype. This rearrangement joins TRBV7-9 to TRBJ1-2; 7 bases agree with TRBD1. This CDR3 region has 13 residues. With V trimmed by 3 bases and J by 4 bases, 2 bases remained unmatched. Germline loops: CDR1 SEHNR, CDR2 FQNEAQ (reference sequence). CDR3 sequence reads: CASSFGDSYGYTF. The CDR3 DNA reads TGTGCCAGCAGCTTCGGGGACAGCTATGGCTACACCTTC.

The chain couples TRBV28 to TRBJ1-2; D perhaps matches TRBD1 (6 bases). The V end lost 5 bases, the J end lost 4 bases, and 17 bases lay between the germline ends. The germline CDR1 and CDR2 sequences are MDHEN and SYDVKM. The CDR3 runs 15 residues. CDR3 residues: CASSITETGFYGYTF. CDR3 sequence (DNA): TGTGCCAGCAGTATAACCGAGACAGGTTTCTATGGCTACACCTTC.

This clonotype was observed many times. The chain couples TRBV12-3 or TRBV12-4 to TRBJ1-5, with D maybe TRBD1 (6 bases). The V gene lost 0 bases and the J gene lost 3 bases, with 9 bases spanning the gap. CDR3 length: 15 residues. CDR3 DNA: TGTGCCAGCAGTTTAGCAGGGGGGGACAATCAGCCCCAGCATTTT. It yields the protein CASSLAGGDNQPQHF.

This clonotype was recorded many times. The chain combines TRBV7-2 with TRBJ2-5; TRBD1 or TRBD2 may be the D gene (5 bases each). The CDR3 length is 16 residues. Germline CDR1 and CDR2: SGHTA and FQGNSA. The V end was cut by 3 bases, the J end by 4 bases, with 18 bases between. For the CDR3, the DNA is TGTGCCAGCAGCTTCCGTGGGGACGGTTCGGTAGAGACCCAGTACTTC. Its translation: CASSFRGDGSVETQYF.

At least ten counts were recorded for this clonotype. The V call is TRBV28, the J call TRBJ1-2, with 7 bases matching TRBD1. The germline V gene encodes CDR1 MDHEN and CDR2 SYDVKM. The junction had 10 bases not matched to a gene; V was cut back by 6 bases and J by 3 bases. The length of the CDR3 is 15 residues. The CDR3 region has the DNA TGTGCCAGCAGGAGAGGTGGAGGGGGCCACTATGGCTACACCTTC. It translates to CASRRGGGGHYGYTF.

This clonotype was recorded many times. This chain uses TRBV12-3 or TRBV12-4 with TRBJ1-1; D gene ambiguous. The CDR3 consists of 13 residues. Trimming cost V 5 bases and J 0 bases, with 7 bases left between them. CDR3 amino acids: CASSQEMNTEAFF. CDR3 bases: TGTGCCAGCAGTCAGGAGATGAACACTGAAGCTTTCTTT.

At least ten counts were recorded for this clonotype. The chain links TRBV11-2 to TRBJ1-1; the D gene is possibly TRBD1 (5 bases). V lost 4 bases and J 5 bases, leaving 14 bases between the germline ends. There are 14 residues in the CDR3. The germline gives CDR1 SGHAT, CDR2 FQNNGV. The CDR3 reads CASSSPREGTEAFF. The CDR3 DNA sequence: TGTGCCAGCAGCTCCCCTCGTGAGGGGACTGAAGCTTTCTTT.

The chain recombines TRBV19 with TRBJ2-7; D unclear. Trimming took 6 bases from V and 2 from J, leaving 8 bases between them. The CDR3 totals 12 residues. CDR1 and CDR2 (germline): LNHDA, SQIVND (reference sequence). The CDR3 DNA reads TGTGCCAGTAGCTGCATAACCTACGAGCAGTACTTC. Translating it yields CASSCITYEQYF. The full variable domain, completed using reference TRBV19 and TRBJ2-7, is DGGITQSPKYLFRKEGQNVTLSCEQNLNHDAMYWYRQDPGQGLRLIYYSQIVNDFQKGDIAEGYSVSREKKESFPLTVTSAQKNPTAFYLCASSCITYEQYFGPGTRLTVT.

This clonotype was observed at least ten times. This rearrangement joins TRBV29-1 to TRBJ1-1, with D unresolved. The CDR3 is 11 residues long. Per the germline V gene, CDR1 is SQVTM and CDR2 is ANQGSEA. Trimming left V 6 bases short and J 7 bases short, with 12 bases between. For the CDR3, the DNA is TGCAGCGTCAAGACCGGGAGTGAAGCTTTCTTT. This sequence encodes CSVKTGSEAFF. Full variable domain (outside the CDR3, taken from reference TRBV29-1 and TRBJ1-1): SAVISQKPSRDICQRGTSLTIQCQVDSQVTMMFWYRQQPGQSLTLIATANQGSEATYESGFVIDKFPISRPNLTFSTLTVSNMSPEDSSIYLCSVKTGSEAFFGQGTRLTVV.

This clonotype was seen many times. The rearrangement links TRBV5-1 to TRBJ2-3; D is perhaps TRBD2 (5 bases). Looked up from germline, CDR1 is SGHRS and CDR2 is YFSETQ. The V and J ends lost 2 bases and 3 bases respectively, with 10 bases between them. The CDR3 sequence is 14 residues long. CDR3: CASSFDPGTDTQYF. CDR3 nucleotides: TGCGCCAGCAGCTTCGACCCGGGGACAGATACGCAGTATTTT.

This clonotype was observed many times. The gene calls are TRBV10-3 and TRBJ2-3, with 9 bases that match TRBD1. The length of the CDR3 is 15 residues. The germline CDR1 and CDR2 sequences are ENHRY and SYGVKD. V lost 8 bases, J lost 4 bases, and 10 bases stayed unmatched. The CDR3 DNA follows: TGTGCCATCGCAAAACCGGGACAGGGCCCAGATACGCAGTATTTT. Its translation: CAIAKPGQGPDTQYF.

This clonotype has at least ten counts. The chain combines TRBV5-1 with TRBJ1-4; perhaps TRBD1 as D (5 bases). The length of the CDR3 is 14 residues. Trimming left V 3 bases short and J 8 bases short, with 14 bases between. The germline V gene has CDR1 SGHRS and CDR2 YFSETQ. The CDR3 region has the DNA TGCGCCAGCAGCTCGGGGGGTATCAACGAAAAACTGTTTTTT. Protein sequence: CASSSGGINEKLFF.

The V call is TRBV19, the J call TRBJ1-2; D uncertain. Trimming took off 7 bases at V and 0 bases at J, with 15 bases between the two ends. The CDR3 is 15 amino acids. Germline CDR1 LNHDA, CDR2 SQIVND (reference sequence). CDR3 sequence: CASTAGHSPNYGYTF. The CDR3 coding sequence is TGTGCCAGTACGGCGGGCCACTCTCCTAACTATGGCTACACCTTC.

The chain has TRBV3-1 and TRBJ1-2; tentatively, D is TRBD1 (5 bases). The CDR3 contains 15 residues. V was shortened by 3 bases and J by 3 bases, with 14 bases between the two germline ends. CDR1 is LGHDT and CDR2 is YNNKEL in the germline V gene (reference sequence). The CDR3 coding sequence is TGTGCCAGCAGCCATTCCGTTCGGGACCACTATGGCTACACCTTC. This encodes CASSHSVRDHYGYTF.

This clonotype was detected many times. The chain combines TRBV27 with TRBJ1-1; D might be TRBD1 (6 bases). V was clipped by 6 bases and J by 1 base, with 12 bases between them. The CDR3 covers 14 residues. The V gene's germline CDR1 is MNHEY and CDR2 SMNVEV (reference sequence). The CDR3 loop reads CASSTGLPNTEAFF. CDR3 in DNA: TGTGCCAGCAGCACAGGGTTGCCGAACACTGAAGCTTTCTTT.

This clonotype was detected ten times or more. The genes are TRBV11-3 and TRBJ2-7; D may be TRBD1 (6 bases). V lost 0 bases and J 6 bases, leaving 18 bases between the germline ends. There are 16 residues in the CDR3. Looked up from germline, CDR1 is SGHNT and CDR2 is YENEEA. CDR3 bases: TGTGCCAGCAGCTTAGAAAGGGACAAGGGCCCCCGCGAGCAGTACTTC. Translating it yields CASSLERDKGPREQYF. Together with reference TRBV11-3 and TRBJ2-7, the CDR3 gives the full variable domain: EAGVVQSPRYKIIEKKQPVAFWCNPISGHNTLYWYLQNLGQGPELLIRYENEEAVDDSQLPKDRFSAERLKGVDSTLKIQPAELGDSAVYLCASSLERDKGPREQYFGPGTRLTVT.

At least ten counts were recorded for this clonotype. The chain employs TRBV5-6 and TRBJ1-4; D gene unclear. The CDR3 sequence is 14 residues long. Trimming left V 2 bases short and J 4 bases short, with 9 bases between. Germline V gives CDR1 SGHDT, CDR2 YYEEEE. This chain's CDR3 is CASSFSQVNEKLFF. As DNA, the CDR3 is TGTGCCAGCAGCTTCTCCCAAGTTAATGAAAAACTGTTTTTT.

This chain links TRBV5-4 with TRBJ1-3; tentatively, D is TRBD1 (5 bases). Germline CDR1 and CDR2: SGHNT and YYREEE (reference sequence). V was pared by 4 bases and J by 0 bases, with 11 bases between. This CDR3 region has 15 residues. The CDR3 protein is CASSVDILSGNTIYF. The CDR3 bases are TGTGCCAGCAGCGTGGACATCCTCTCTGGAAACACCATATATTTT.

At least ten counts were recorded for this clonotype. CDR3 amino acids: CSARDRGRAGNTIYF. The CDR3, as DNA: TGCAGTGCTAGAGATAGGGGCAGGGCTGGAAACACCATATATTTT. The chain links TRBV20-1 to TRBJ1-3; perhaps TRBD1 as D (5 bases). The germline V and J ends were trimmed by 0 bases and 2 bases, with 11 bases remaining between them. Germline loops: CDR1 DFQATT, CDR2 SNEGSKA (reference sequence). The CDR3 runs 15 residues.